The 5 T cell receptor beta chains presented below share a single source sample, sequenced in a study of T-cell reconstitution after alpha-beta-depleted transplantation in children. Preparation of the TCRbeta library used unique molecular identifiers. TCRdb processed the PCR reads anew with MiXCR; each CDR3 protein has one entry. Among about 480,000 distinct CDR3 sequences listed, around 13% were seen once. The sample was PBMCs from the stem cell graft donor, taken from the stem cell graft. The receptors shown here come from a human donor who donated a stem cell graft to a child with combined immunodeficiency.

This clonotype was counted between two and nine times. V and J are TRBV6-2 or TRBV6-3 and TRBJ2-7; TRBD1 might be the D (6 bases). The V end lost 1 base, the J end lost 6 bases, and 13 bases lay between the germline ends. CDR1 and CDR2 (germline): MNHEY, SVGEGT. CDR3 length: 14 amino acids. CDR3 coding DNA: TGTGCCAGCAGTTACTACGCAGGGGCTCTCGAGCAGTACTTC. Protein product: CASSYYAGALEQYF.

The CDR3 bases are TGCGCCAGCAGCCCTGTTAAACCGGGACAGGGAATAAGACACTCCTACAATGAGCAGTTCTTC. The encoded protein is CASSPVKPGQGIRHSYNEQFF. J is TRBJ2-1 and V is TRBV10-1; 9 bases fit TRBD1. V trimming: 6 bases; J trimming: 0 bases; junction bases outside the gene matches: 21. The CDR3 length is 21 residues. CDR1 is WNHNN, CDR2 SYGVQD, per germline (reference sequence).

The chain recombines TRBV14 with TRBJ2-1; D is uncertain. CDR3 size: 13 residues. CDR1 is SGHDN and CDR2 is FVKESK in the germline V gene. Trimming left V 4 bases short and J 5 bases short, with 9 bases between. CDR3 amino acids: CASSRDNNNEQFF. The DNA for the CDR3 is TGTGCCAGCAGCCGAGACAACAACAATGAGCAGTTCTTC.

This clonotype appeared many times. The rearrangement uses TRBV29-1 and TRBJ2-1; D might be TRBD1 or TRBD2, each matching 5 bases. The CDR3 runs 15 residues. The ends were cut back, 7 bases at V and 0 bases at J, with 16 bases in the middle. Germline lookup yields CDR1 SQVTM and CDR2 ANQGSEA. CDR3 sequence (DNA): TGCAGCGACGAAGGGACCACGAGCTCCTACAATGAGCAGTTCTTC. Amino acid sequence: CSDEGTTSSYNEQFF.

The chain combines TRBV5-6 with TRBJ2-7; TRBD1 matches 10 bases. Germline CDR1 is SGHDT and CDR2 is YYEEEE. The ends lost 3 bases at V and 2 bases at J; junction bases unmatched: 11. This CDR3 has 17 amino acids. CDR3 coding DNA: TGTGCCAGCAGCTCAACCACGGACAGGGGGGGTACCTACGAGCAGTACTTC. Translated, it gives CASSSTTDRGGTYEQYF.